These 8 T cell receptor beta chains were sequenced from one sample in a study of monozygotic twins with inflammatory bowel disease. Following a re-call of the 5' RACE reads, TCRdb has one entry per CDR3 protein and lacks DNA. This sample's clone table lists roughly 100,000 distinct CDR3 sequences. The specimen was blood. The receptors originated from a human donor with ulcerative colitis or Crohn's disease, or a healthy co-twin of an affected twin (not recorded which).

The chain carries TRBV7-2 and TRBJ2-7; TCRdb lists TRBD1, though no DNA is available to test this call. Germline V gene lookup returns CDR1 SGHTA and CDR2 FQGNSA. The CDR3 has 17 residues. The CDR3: CASSLGGAKRSSYEQYF.

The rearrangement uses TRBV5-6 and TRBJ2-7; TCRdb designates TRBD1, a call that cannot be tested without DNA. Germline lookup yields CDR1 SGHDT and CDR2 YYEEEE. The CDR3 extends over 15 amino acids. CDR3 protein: CASRRRTASSYEQYF.

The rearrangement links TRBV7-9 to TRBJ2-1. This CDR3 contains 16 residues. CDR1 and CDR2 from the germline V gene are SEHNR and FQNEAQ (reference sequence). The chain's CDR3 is CASPRYEGGSYNEQFF.

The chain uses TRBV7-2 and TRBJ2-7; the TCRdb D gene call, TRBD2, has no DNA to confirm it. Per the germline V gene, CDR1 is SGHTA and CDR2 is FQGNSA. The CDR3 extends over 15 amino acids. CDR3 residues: CASSFPVGSGNEQYF.

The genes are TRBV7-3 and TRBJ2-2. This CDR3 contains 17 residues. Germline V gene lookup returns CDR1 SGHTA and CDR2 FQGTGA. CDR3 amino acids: CASSLNRGIANTGELFF.

CDR3 protein: CASSQDGTGVRTEAFF. This rearrangement joins TRBV4-3 to TRBJ1-1; no DNA is available, so the TRBD1 call from TCRdb remains unchecked. The CDR3 is made up of 16 amino acids. Germline-derived CDR1 and CDR2 are LGHNA and YSLEER.

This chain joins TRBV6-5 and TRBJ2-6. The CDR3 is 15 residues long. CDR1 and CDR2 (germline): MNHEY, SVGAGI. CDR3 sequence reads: CASSYSGSGANVLTF.

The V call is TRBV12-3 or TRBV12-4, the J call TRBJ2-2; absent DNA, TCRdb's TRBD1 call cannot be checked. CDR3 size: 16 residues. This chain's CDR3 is CASSNGQGIKTGELFF.